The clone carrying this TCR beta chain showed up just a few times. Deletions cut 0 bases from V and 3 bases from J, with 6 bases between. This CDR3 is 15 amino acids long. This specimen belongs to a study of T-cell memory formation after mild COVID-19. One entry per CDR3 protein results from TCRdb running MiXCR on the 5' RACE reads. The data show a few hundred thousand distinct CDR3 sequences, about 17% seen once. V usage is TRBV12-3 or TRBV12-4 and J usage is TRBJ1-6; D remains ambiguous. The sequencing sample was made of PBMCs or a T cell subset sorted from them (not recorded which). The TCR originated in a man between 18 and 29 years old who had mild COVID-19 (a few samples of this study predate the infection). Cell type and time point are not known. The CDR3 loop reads CASSLAVSYNSPLHF. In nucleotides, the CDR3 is TGTGCCAGCAGTTTAGCGGTCAGCTATAATTCACCCCTCCACTTT.